This entry lists 13 T cell receptor beta chains sequenced from one sample in a study of blood T cell repertoires in COVID-19. Only in-frame clones appear in the TCRdb table, and some are missing; sequencing was by immunoSEQ multiplex PCR. The sample yields under 300,000 clones, approximately 88% seen once. The source material was peripheral blood. Every receptor here comes from a woman aged 30 to 39 with acute or convalescent COVID-19.

The chain employs TRBV7-6 and TRBJ2-7; possible D gene TRBD1, 6 bases. Looked up from germline, CDR1 is SGHVS and CDR2 is FNYEAQ. Trimming shortened V by 5 bases and J by 6 bases, and 11 bases separated the two germline ends. There are 12 residues in the CDR3. The CDR3 is CASSLYRAEQYF. CDR3 nucleotide sequence: TGTGCCAGCAGCCTGTACAGGGCCGAGCAGTACTTC.

The V call is TRBV7-3, the J call TRBJ2-1; TRBD2 matches 7 bases. V shed 0 bases, J shed 3 bases, and the junction held 2 bases outside the gene matches. This CDR3 spans 15 amino acids. Per germline, CDR1 SGHTA and CDR2 FQGTGA. The CDR3 DNA sequence: TGTGCCAGCAGCTTAACGGGGGACTACTACAATGAGCAGTTCTTC. Its protein product is CASSLTGDYYNEQFF.

V and J are TRBV19 and TRBJ1-6, with 9 positions matching TRBD1. Germline-derived CDR1 and CDR2 are LNHDA and SQIVND (reference sequence). The CDR3 runs 20 residues. Trimming removed 4 bases from V and 0 bases from J; junction bases left unmatched: 13. As DNA, the CDR3 is TGTGCCAGTAGTAAAGGACAGGGGATTCGGTCGAGCTCCTATAATTCACCCCTCCACTTT. Translation: CASSKGQGIRSSSYNSPLHF.

The chain recombines TRBV5-6 with TRBJ2-2, with 7 bases identical to TRBD2. Germline assignment: CDR1 SGHDT and CDR2 YYEEEE. The CDR3 is 16 residues long. V trimming: 3 bases; J trimming: 5 bases; junction bases outside the gene matches: 10. In DNA form, the CDR3 reads TGTGCCAGCAGCTCCTTGGTGGGAGCGGGAACCGGGGAGCTGTTTTTT. It encodes CASSSLVGAGTGELFF.

V is TRBV7-6 and J is TRBJ2-1, with 7 bases that match TRBD1. The CDR3 is 15 residues long. Unmatched junction bases numbered 10, after V lost 5 bases and J lost 6 bases. The germline gives CDR1 SGHVS, CDR2 FNYEAQ. CDR3 DNA: TGTGCCAGCAGCCTCACCCTGACAGGGACCAATGAGCAGTTCTTC. Its translation: CASSLTLTGTNEQFF.

The chain uses TRBV3-1 (or the pseudogene TRBV3-2) and TRBJ1-5, with 12 bases matching TRBD1. Unmatched junction bases numbered 8, after V lost 5 bases and J lost 6 bases. Germline CDR1 reads LGHDT; CDR2 reads YNNKEL (reference sequence). This CDR3 has 16 amino acids. The CDR3 here is CASSLTGQGAGQPQHF. The CDR3 region has the DNA TGTGCCAGCAGCTTGACGGGACAGGGGGCAGGTCAGCCCCAGCATTTT.

This clone appeared once. The chain is built from TRBV27 and TRBJ1-2; D is possibly TRBD1 (5 bases). The V end was cut by 4 bases, the J end by 2 bases, with 11 bases between. Germline V CDR1 and CDR2: MNHEY, SMNVEV (reference sequence). This CDR3 region has 14 residues. The DNA of the CDR3 is TGTGCCAGCAGTTACCGCACAGGCAACTATGGCTACACCTTC. Translated: CASSYRTGNYGYTF.

The genes are TRBV19 and TRBJ2-7; the D gene is possibly TRBD2 (6 bases). The CDR3 sequence is 15 residues long. CDR1 is LNHDA, CDR2 SQIVND, per germline (reference sequence). V dropped 1 base and J dropped 2 bases, with 12 bases sitting between them. This CDR3 is CASSIVSSGPYEQYF. DNA for the CDR3: TGTGCCAGTAGTATAGTGAGTAGCGGCCCCTACGAGCAGTACTTC.

CDR3 bases: TGTGCCAGCAGTACCGAGACAGGGGGCGGGCTCGGGGCCAACGTCCTGACTTTC. This codes for CASSTETGGGLGANVLTF. The chain uses TRBV6-2 or TRBV6-3 and TRBJ2-6, with 10 nucleotides matching TRBD1. The germline CDR1 and CDR2 sequences are MNHEY and SVGEGT. This CDR3 has 18 amino acids. J was trimmed by 4 bases and V by 5 bases; bases with no gene match: 11.

This chain connects TRBV9 to TRBJ2-7; 9 bases are shared with TRBD2. Germline lookup yields CDR1 SGDLS and CDR2 YYNGEE. The CDR3 extends over 15 amino acids. Trimming took 0 bases from V and 2 from J; bases not matched to a gene: 3. The CDR3 DNA reads TGTGCCAGCAGCGTAGACGGCGGGAGGGCCTACGAGCAGTACTTC. It encodes CASSVDGGRAYEQYF.

This sequence joins TRBV7-2 and TRBJ2-7; D is perhaps TRBD1 (5 bases). V lost 6 bases to trimming and J lost 3 bases, with 12 bases between them. This CDR3 has 13 amino acids. The germline gives CDR1 SGHTA, CDR2 FQGNSA. CDR3 DNA sequence: TGTGCCAGCAGAACTCCTGACAGCTACGAGCAGTACTTC. Translation: CASRTPDSYEQYF.

This chain connects TRBV7-9 to TRBJ2-3, with 9 bases identical to TRBD1. This CDR3 region has 15 residues. Germline trimming cut 4 bases from V and 1 base from J; bases unmatched to any gene: 3. Germline values: CDR1 SEHNR, CDR2 FQNEAQ (reference sequence). CDR3 sequence reads: CASSYRDRGTDTQYF. CDR3 coding DNA: TGTGCCAGCAGCTACCGGGACAGGGGCACAGATACGCAGTATTTT.

For this clone: Germline is not matched at one junction end, which may reflect a read error. The chain links TRBV27 to TRBJ1-4; D is ambiguous. Germline CDR1 reads MNHEY; CDR2 reads SMNVEV (reference sequence). This CDR3 is 14 amino acids long. CDR3 DNA sequence: TGTGCCAGCAGTTTATACGGGGTAAATGCAAAACTGTTTTTT. It yields the protein CASSLYGVNAKLFF.